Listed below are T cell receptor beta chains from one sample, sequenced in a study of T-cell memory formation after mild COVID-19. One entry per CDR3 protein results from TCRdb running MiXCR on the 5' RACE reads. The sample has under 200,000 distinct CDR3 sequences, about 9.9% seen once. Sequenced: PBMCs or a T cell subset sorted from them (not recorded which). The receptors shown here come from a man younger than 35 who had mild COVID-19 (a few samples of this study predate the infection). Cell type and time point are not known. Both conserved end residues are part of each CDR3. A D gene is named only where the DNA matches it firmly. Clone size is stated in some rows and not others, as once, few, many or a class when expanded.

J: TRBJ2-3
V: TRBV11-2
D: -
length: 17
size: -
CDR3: CASSPPYEVRDTDTQYF
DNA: TGTGCCAGCAGCCCCCCCTACGAGGTGAGGGACACAGATACGCAGTATTTT

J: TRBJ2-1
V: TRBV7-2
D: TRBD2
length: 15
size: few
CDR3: CASSSKRGGHNEQFF
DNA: TGTGCCAGCAGCTCTAAGCGGGGGGGCCACAATGAGCAGTTCTTC

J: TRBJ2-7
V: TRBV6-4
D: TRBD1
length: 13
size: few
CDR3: CAWRDRVTDEQYF
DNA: TGTGCCTGGCGAGACAGGGTAACGGACGAGCAGTACTTC

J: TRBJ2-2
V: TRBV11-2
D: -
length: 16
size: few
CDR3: CASRVSGLKNTGELFF
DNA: TGTGCCAGCAGAGTTTCAGGGTTAAAGAACACCGGGGAGCTGTTTTTT

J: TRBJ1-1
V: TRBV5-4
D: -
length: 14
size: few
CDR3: CASSSGTSGTEAFF
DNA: TGTGCCAGCAGCTCCGGGACCTCAGGGACTGAAGCTTTCTTT

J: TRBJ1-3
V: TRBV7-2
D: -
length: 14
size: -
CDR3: CASSLTNSGNTIYF
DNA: TGTGCCAGCAGCTTGACAAACTCTGGAAACACCATATATTTT

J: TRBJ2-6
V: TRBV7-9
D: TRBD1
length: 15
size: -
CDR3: CASSWTGSGANVLTF
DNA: TGTGCCAGCAGCTGGACAGGGTCTGGGGCCAACGTCCTGACTTTC

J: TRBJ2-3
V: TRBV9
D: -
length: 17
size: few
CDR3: CASSADSGQLLPDTQYF
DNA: TGTGCCAGCAGCGCAGACTCCGGACAGCTATTGCCAGATACGCAGTATTTT

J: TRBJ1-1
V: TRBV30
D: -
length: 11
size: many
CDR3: CAWGSETEAFF
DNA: TGTGCCTGGGGGTCGGAGACTGAAGCTTTCTTT

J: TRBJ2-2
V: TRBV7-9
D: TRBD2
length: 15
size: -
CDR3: CASGGGGLNTGELFF
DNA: TGTGCCAGCGGCGGCGGGGGGTTGAACACCGGGGAGCTGTTTTTT

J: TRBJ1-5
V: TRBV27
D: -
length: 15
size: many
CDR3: CASSPLQGIGQPQHF
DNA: TGTGCCAGCTCCCCACTACAGGGTATTGGTCAGCCCCAGCATTTT

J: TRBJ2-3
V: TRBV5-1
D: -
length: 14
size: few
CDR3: CASSFGRVPDTQYF
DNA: TGCGCCAGCAGCTTCGGTAGGGTCCCAGATACGCAGTATTTT

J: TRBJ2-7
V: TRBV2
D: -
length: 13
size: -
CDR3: CASSVSPAYEQYF
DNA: TGTGCCAGCAGTGTGTCCCCGGCCTACGAGCAGTACTTC

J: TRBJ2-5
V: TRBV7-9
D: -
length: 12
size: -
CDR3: CASSLVRTTQYF
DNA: TGTGCCAGCAGCCTCGTTCGGACCACCCAGTACTTC

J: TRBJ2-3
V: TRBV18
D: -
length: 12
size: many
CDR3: CASSPLLDTQYF
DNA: TGTGCCAGCTCACCTCTACTAGATACGCAGTATTTT

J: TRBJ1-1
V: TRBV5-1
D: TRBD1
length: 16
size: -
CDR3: CASSSGQGRDVTEAFF
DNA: TGCGCCAGCAGCAGCGGACAGGGGAGGGACGTCACTGAAGCTTTCTTT

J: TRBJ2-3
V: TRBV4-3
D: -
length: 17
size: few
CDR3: CASSQVGGRSFPDTQYF
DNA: TGCGCCAGCAGCCAAGTGGGGGGCCGCAGTTTTCCAGATACGCAGTATTTT

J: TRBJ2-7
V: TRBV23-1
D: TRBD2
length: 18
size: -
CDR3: CASSQWTSGGQSSYEQYF
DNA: TGCGCCAGCAGTCAGTGGACTAGCGGGGGCCAAAGCTCCTACGAGCAGTACTTC

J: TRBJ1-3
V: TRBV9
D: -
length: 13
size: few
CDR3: CASSVGQGNTIYF
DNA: TGTGCCAGCAGCGTGGGACAAGGAAACACCATATATTTT

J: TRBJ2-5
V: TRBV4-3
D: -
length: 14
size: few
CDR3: CASSHILDKETQYF
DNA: TGCGCCAGCAGCCACATACTAGATAAAGAGACCCAGTACTTC

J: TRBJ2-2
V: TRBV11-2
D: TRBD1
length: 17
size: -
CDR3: CASSPRAGTGNTGELFF
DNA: TGTGCCAGCAGCCCCCGGGCGGGGACAGGGAACACCGGGGAGCTGTTTTTT

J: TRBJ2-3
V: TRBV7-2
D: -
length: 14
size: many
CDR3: CASSAGTYTDTQYF
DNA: TGTGCCAGCAGCGCGGGGACCTACACAGATACGCAGTATTTT

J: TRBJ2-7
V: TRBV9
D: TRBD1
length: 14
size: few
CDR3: CASSATGVKNEQYF
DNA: TGTGCCAGCAGCGCGACAGGGGTTAAGAACGAGCAGTACTTC

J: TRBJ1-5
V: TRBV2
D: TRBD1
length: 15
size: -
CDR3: CASRWDRWGNQPQHF
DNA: TGTGCCAGCAGATGGGACAGGTGGGGCAATCAGCCCCAGCATTTT

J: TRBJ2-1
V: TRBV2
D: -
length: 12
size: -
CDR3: CASSGQGYEQFF
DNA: TGTGCCAGCAGTGGCCAGGGGTATGAGCAGTTCTTC